This T cell receptor beta chain was captured in a study of CXCR3-negative and CXCR3-positive naive CD8 T cells. The CDR3 sequence is 16 residues long. CDR1 is MNHEY, CDR2 SMNVEV, per germline (reference sequence). Comments on this clonotype: Its antigen remains unidentified.

The CD45RO-CCR7+CD27+CD95- phenotype denoted naive CD8+ T cells. In preparing the TRB cDNA libraries, 5' RACE with UMI labels was used. Reprocessing the 5' RACE reads, TCRdb reports a single entry for every CDR3 protein and omits DNA. This sample's table reports under 85,000 distinct CDR3 sequences. The study's findings and limits: TRB CDR3s were more hydrophobic in CXCR3-positive than in CXCR3-negative naive cells.

Sequencing was performed on naive CXCR3+ CD8+ T cells from blood. Subset defined: CD45RO-CCR7+CD27+CD95- naive CD8+ T cells expressing CXCR3 (TNR3+). V usage is TRBV27 and J usage is TRBJ2-7; TCRdb picks TRBD2, but there is no DNA to check that call. The TCR was taken from a human donor in good health. Some clones in this sample may be carry-over from other donors' samples. CDR3 protein: CASSLFPRGDYYEQYF.